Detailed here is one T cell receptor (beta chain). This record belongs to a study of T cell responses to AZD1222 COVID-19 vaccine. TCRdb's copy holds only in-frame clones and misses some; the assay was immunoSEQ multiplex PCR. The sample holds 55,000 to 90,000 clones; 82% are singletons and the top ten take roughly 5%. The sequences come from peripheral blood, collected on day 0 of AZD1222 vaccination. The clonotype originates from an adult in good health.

Written as DNA, the CDR3 is TGTGCCATATCCCGGACCCCGAGTAGCACAGATACGCAGTATTTT. This sequence encodes CAISRTPSSTDTQYF. The J gene is TRBJ2-3, the V gene TRBV6-5; no reliable D call. The CDR3 loop spans 15 amino acids. Per the germline V gene, CDR1 is MNHEY and CDR2 is SVGAGI. Trimming removed 10 bases at V and 0 bases at J, with 17 bases between.